Reported below is one T cell receptor (beta chain). Antigen specificity is unknown. A sort by CD45RO/CCR7/CD25/CD127/CD95/CD27 yielded CD4+ naive, central memory, regulatory and stem cell-like memory cells. The data originate from a study of beta chain features in type 1 diabetes. CDR1 SGHNT and CDR2 YYREEE come from the germline V gene (reference sequence). Trimming left V 2 bases short and J 5 bases short, with 13 bases between. The CDR3 length is 14 residues. The whole isolated RNA underwent reverse transcription, so sequencing captured expressed TCRB transcripts. About 3.6 million reads was the average for naive, central memory and regulatory T cell samples. Libraries were prepared by immunoSEQ multiplex PCR; TCRdb keeps only in-frame clonotypes and omits some of them. The sample has approximately 60,000 clones, approximately 59% seen once. Study-wide results and caveats: cDNA sequencing could over-represent cells with high TCR expression.

The sequence derives from a woman between 18 and 29 years old in good health. Sequenced sample: Tregs from blood. The V and J genes are TRBV5-4 and TRBJ1-2; a weak D match, TRBD1 (6 bases). The CDR3: CASSFTGNPYGYTF. The CDR3 DNA sequence: TGTGCCAGCAGCTTTACAGGGAACCCGTATGGCTACACCTTC.